The 14 T cell receptor beta chains below all came from one sample that was sequenced in a study of blood T cells in healthy people across ages. Alongside a J-beta primer mix, a sample-barcoded 5' primer served in a second PCR lasting about 6 to 12 cycles. TCRdb used MiXCR to reprocess the 5' RACE reads, holding one entry per CDR3 protein. The sample includes about 780,000 distinct CDR3 sequences, about half of them seen just once. Specimen: blood. The receptors here all came from an older man in good health.

This clonotype was seen only a few times. This chain uses TRBV27 with TRBJ2-5; 10 bases are a match to TRBD2. The assigned J gene may be wrong: the sequence end matches TRBJ2-7 better. There are 15 residues in the CDR3. Per germline, CDR1 MNHEY and CDR2 SMNVEV (reference sequence). This CDR3 is CASSFQAGGEAEQYF. DNA of the CDR3: TGTGCCAGCAGTTTCCAAGCGGGAGGGGAGGCCGAGCAGTACTTC.

The V call is TRBV5-1, the J call TRBJ2-1, with 7 bases matching TRBD1. The CDR3 length is 16 residues. Germline trimming cut 4 bases from V and 7 bases from J; bases unmatched to any gene: 14. CDR1 and CDR2 (germline): SGHRS, YFSETQ. The CDR3 protein is CASSPRPGQQENEQFF. As DNA, the CDR3 is TGCGCCAGCAGCCCGAGACCGGGACAGCAGGAGAATGAGCAGTTCTTC.

This rearrangement joins TRBV9 to TRBJ2-1; 8 bases agree with TRBD1. Per the germline V gene, CDR1 is SGDLS and CDR2 is YYNGEE. V lost 4 bases to trimming and J lost 9 bases; unmatched junction nucleotides: 9. The CDR3 runs to 14 residues. This CDR3 is CASSLRQGWSEQFF. The CDR3 DNA reads TGTGCCAGCAGCCTTAGACAGGGGTGGAGTGAGCAGTTCTTC.

This sequence joins TRBV20-1 and TRBJ2-1, with 13 bases that match TRBD2. V shed 4 bases and J 4 bases; nucleotides not matched to a gene: 10. The CDR3 loop spans 17 amino acids. Germline V CDR1 and CDR2: DFQATT, SNEGSKA (reference sequence). The CDR3 DNA reads TGCAGTGCTACTGGACTAGCGGGAGATTTGTTATACAATGAGCAGTTCTTC. Translating it yields CSATGLAGDLLYNEQFF.

Points on this clonotype: A much more abundant neighbour one base away suggests this may be a read error. The chain uses TRBV7-2 and TRBJ2-7; no firm D call. From germline, CDR1 is SGHTA and CDR2 FQGNSA. The CDR3 has 14 amino acids. The DNA for the CDR3 is TGTGCCGGCAGCTTAGACTTGACTTCCTACGAGCAGTACTTC. It is translated as CAGSLDLTSYEQYF.

This sequence joins TRBV29-1 and TRBJ1-2, with D unresolved. This CDR3 contains 13 residues. From germline, CDR1 is SQVTM and CDR2 ANQGSEA. V was pared by 3 bases and J by 9 bases, with 17 bases between. CDR3 amino acids: CSVDSIPLRSYTF. The CDR3 coding sequence is TGCAGCGTTGACTCTATCCCACTACGGAGCTACACCTTC.

V is TRBV6-2 or TRBV6-3 and J is TRBJ1-2; possibly TRBD1 for D (5 bases). The CDR3 runs to 15 residues. Germline values: CDR1 MNHEY, CDR2 SVGEGT. V lost 2 bases and J 3 bases, leaving 13 bases between the germline ends. The CDR3 coding sequence is TGTGCCAGCAGTTACGCCGCGGGGACCTACTATGGCTACACCTTC. This codes for CASSYAAGTYYGYTF.

This clonotype was seen a few times. The chain has TRBV7-2 and TRBJ2-3; TRBD2 matches 11 bases. V gave up 5 bases and J gave up 2 bases; unmatched junction bases: 3. CDR3 length: 15 amino acids. Germline V gives CDR1 SGHTA, CDR2 FQGNSA. In nucleotides, the CDR3 is TGTGCCAGCAGCGAGACTAGCGGGAACACAGATACGCAGTATTTT. Translation: CASSETSGNTDTQYF.

This clonotype has more than one count but fewer than ten. This sequence joins TRBV7-9 and TRBJ2-7; tentatively, D is TRBD1 (6 bases). Trimming shortened V by 3 bases and J by 2 bases, and 11 bases separated the two germline ends. CDR1 and CDR2 from the germline V gene are SEHNR and FQNEAQ (reference sequence). CDR3 length: 14 amino acids. The CDR3 nucleotides are TGTGCCAGCAGCTTTCACCAGGGGACCTACGAGCAGTACTTC. This codes for CASSFHQGTYEQYF.

The sample holds many counts of this clonotype. V is TRBV7-9 and J is TRBJ2-3, with TRBD2 matching over 8 bases. V trimming: 4 bases; J trimming: 5 bases; junction bases outside the gene matches: 17. This CDR3 region has 18 residues. Per germline, CDR1 SEHNR and CDR2 FQNEAQ (reference sequence). CDR3 in amino acids: CASSYPQSVAGLVDTQYF. The CDR3 coding sequence is TGTGCCAGCAGCTACCCCCAGTCGGTAGCGGGGTTGGTAGATACGCAGTATTTT.

The chain recombines TRBV7-2 with TRBJ2-7, with D unclear. Trimming shortened V by 0 bases and J by 6 bases, and 12 bases separated the two germline ends. Germline V gene data show CDR1 as SGHTA and CDR2 as FQGNSA. CDR3 length equals 14 residues. CDR3 amino acids: CASSLAYSLGEQYF. Here the CDR3 DNA reads TGTGCCAGCAGCTTAGCCTACAGTCTGGGCGAGCAGTACTTC.

The J gene is TRBJ2-3, the V gene TRBV6-2 or TRBV6-3; D call uncertain. Trimming took off 10 bases at V and 3 bases at J, with 8 bases between the two ends. The V gene's germline CDR1 is MNHEY and CDR2 SVGEGT. This CDR3 has 11 residues. CDR3 DNA: TGTGCCACCCTCCGGACAGATACGCAGTATTTT. Protein sequence: CATLRTDTQYF.

The sample holds a few counts of this clonotype. This chain links TRBV28 with TRBJ2-7; 7 bases match TRBD2. This CDR3 has 15 amino acids. Germline values: CDR1 MDHEN, CDR2 SYDVKM. V dropped 3 bases and J dropped 7; count of bases not matched to a gene: 12. Here the CDR3 reads CASSFSGGSNNEQYF. CDR3 nucleotide sequence: TGTGCCAGCAGTTTTTCGGGCGGGAGTAACAATGAGCAGTACTTC.

V usage is TRBV28 and J usage is TRBJ2-1, with D tentatively TRBD1 (5 bases). CDR1 is MDHEN and CDR2 is SYDVKM in the germline V gene. The CDR3 sequence is 16 residues long. V lost 5 bases, J lost 4 bases, and 18 bases lay in between. The DNA of the CDR3 is TGTGCCAGCAGTCCCAAAGAAGGGGCCGCTTACAATGAGCAGTTCTTC. As protein: CASSPKEGAAYNEQFF.